The 12 T cell receptor beta chains below come from one sample, sequenced in a study of T cell responses to AZD1222 COVID-19 vaccine. Clones were sequenced by immunoSEQ multiplex PCR, and TCRdb holds only the in-frame ones, with some missing. The sample lists 130,000 or so clones; more than 65% were seen once. The sequencing used peripheral blood, collected 28 days after the second AZD1222 dose. The receptor source for this set is an adult who received the AZD1222 COVID-19 vaccine.

The V and J genes are TRBV27 and TRBJ1-6, with a tentative D call TRBD1 (6 bases). V was shortened by 8 bases and J by 7 bases, with 12 bases between the two germline ends. The CDR3 runs 13 residues. CDR1 and CDR2 (germline): MNHEY, SMNVEV (reference sequence). The CDR3 is CASGGQINSPLHF. For the CDR3, the DNA is TGTGCCAGCGGGGGGCAGATAAATTCACCCCTCCACTTT.

The J gene is TRBJ1-6, the V gene TRBV10-2, with D unclear. CDR3 length: 12 residues. V dropped 10 bases and J dropped 8 bases, with 12 bases sitting between them. Germline V gene lookup returns CDR1 WSHSY and CDR2 SAAADI. This CDR3 reads CATSPSYSPLHF. DNA of the CDR3: TGCGCCACTTCGCCATCCTATTCACCCCTCCACTTT.

This clone appeared a few times. The chain has TRBV7-2 and TRBJ1-2; 7 bases fit TRBD1. The CDR3 is 14 amino acids. Losses at the gene ends were 6 bases for V and 5 bases for J; bases not matched to a gene: 9. The germline gives CDR1 SGHTA, CDR2 FQGNSA. CDR3 region: CASSLTGTDYGYTF. As DNA, the CDR3 is TGTGCCAGCAGTTTGACCGGGACAGATTATGGCTACACCTTC.

The genes are TRBV6-6 and TRBJ1-1; TRBD1 is a possible D gene (5 bases). Deletions cut 4 bases from V and 2 bases from J, with 14 bases between. Germline V gene sequence: CDR1 MNHNY, CDR2 SVGAGI (reference sequence). The CDR3 has 15 residues. CDR3 in amino acids: CASSFLPGGNTEAFF. CDR3 DNA: TGTGCCAGCAGTTTTCTCCCGGGGGGTAACACTGAAGCTTTCTTT.

Comment on this clone: The sample carries other DNA sequences with the same CDR3. The chain links TRBV9 to TRBJ2-2; TRBD2 aligns across 15 bases. The trim removed 4 bases at V and 4 bases at J, leaving 5 bases unmatched. CDR3 length: 17 residues. Looked up from germline, CDR1 is SGDLS and CDR2 is YYNGEE. The CDR3 loop is CASSRTSGGAGTGELFF. Written as DNA, the CDR3 is TGTGCCAGCAGCCGGACTAGCGGGGGGGCGGGCACCGGGGAGCTGTTTTTT.

The V gene is TRBV18, the J gene TRBJ1-3; 8 bases match TRBD1. The CDR3 covers 15 residues. Trimming removed 2 bases from V and 2 bases from J; junction bases left unmatched: 2. Germline-derived CDR1 and CDR2 are KGHSH and LQKENI. The CDR3 coding sequence is TGTGCCAGCTCACCAAGACAGGGGACTGGAAACACCATATATTTT. Residues: CASSPRQGTGNTIYF.

The rearrangement uses TRBV12-3 or TRBV12-4 and TRBJ2-5; 8 bases fit TRBD1. The CDR3 contains 13 residues. Losses at the gene ends were 5 bases for V and 4 bases for J; bases not matched to a gene: 3. This chain's CDR3 is CASSDRGTETQYF. The CDR3 nucleotides read TGTGCCAGCAGTGACAGGGGAACAGAGACCCAGTACTTC.

The V gene is TRBV4-1, the J gene TRBJ2-7; D could derive from TRBD1 or TRBD2 (5 bases each). CDR3 length: 15 residues. V lost 1 base, J lost 3 bases, and 13 bases lay in between. The germline CDR1 and CDR2 sequences are MGHRA and YSYEKL. DNA of the CDR3: TGCGCCAGCAGCCAAGGATACGGGGACGGCTACGAGCAGTACTTC. Its translation: CASSQGYGDGYEQYF.

The V call is TRBV7-6, the J call TRBJ2-5; 12 bases fit TRBD2. CDR3 length: 17 amino acids. The germline V gene encodes CDR1 SGHVS and CDR2 FNYEAQ. V shed 5 bases and J 7 bases; nucleotides not matched to a gene: 14. The CDR3 DNA reads TGTGCCAGCAGCCCGCAACTAGCGGGGGGACCTAGGGGGACCCAGTACTTC. It codes for CASSPQLAGGPRGTQYF.

The chain combines TRBV5-4 with TRBJ2-5, with 12 bases identical to TRBD2. Germline V gene lookup returns CDR1 SGHNT and CDR2 YYREEE (reference sequence). The length of the CDR3 is 16 residues. The V gene end was trimmed by 1 base and the J gene end by 4 bases; junction bases not matched to a gene: 5. CDR3 sequence reads: CASSLTSGGLGETQYF. Here the CDR3 DNA reads TGTGCCAGCAGCTTGACTAGCGGGGGGCTCGGAGAGACCCAGTACTTC.

This clone was seen once. V is TRBV7-3 and J is TRBJ2-1; 11 bases are a match to TRBD2. CDR3 length: 15 residues. The V and J ends lost 3 bases and 9 bases, in that order; junction bases with no gene match: 7. The germline gives CDR1 SGHTA, CDR2 FQGTGA. The CDR3 loop reads CASSFSGGAFAEQFF. The CDR3 DNA is TGTGCCAGCAGCTTTAGCGGGGGGGCCTTTGCTGAGCAGTTCTTC.

This chain uses TRBV24-1 with TRBJ1-5; no clear D gene. This CDR3 contains 10 residues. The V gene lost 11 bases and the J gene lost 7 bases, with 8 bases spanning the gap. CDR1 KGHDR and CDR2 SFDVKD come from the germline V gene. CDR3 region: CAKTGQPQHF. CDR3 DNA sequence: TGTGCCAAAACGGGGCAGCCCCAGCATTTT.